Below, 32 T cell receptor beta chains from the same sample are listed, as sequenced in a study of T cell responses to AZD1222 COVID-19 vaccine. TCRdb keeps only in-frame clones here, not all; method: immunoSEQ multiplex PCR. This repertoire shows about 130,000 clones, 80% to 90% found once; its top ten account for roughly a tenth. Sequenced here: peripheral blood, sampled 28 days after the second AZD1222 dose. The receptors derive from an adult who received the AZD1222 COVID-19 vaccine.

CDR3 nucleotides: TGCGCCAGCAGGGCCTCCGAAACAGATACGCAGTATTTT. This codes for CASRASETDTQYF. The chain has TRBV10-1 and TRBJ2-3; D is ambiguous. Germline-derived CDR1 and CDR2 are WNHNN and SYGVQD (reference sequence). V was trimmed by 6 bases and J by 3 bases, leaving 10 bases between them. The CDR3 contains 13 residues.

This chain links TRBV5-1 with TRBJ2-1, with unresolved D. The germline CDR1 and CDR2 sequences are SGHRS and YFSETQ. CDR3 length equals 11 residues. V was shortened by 0 bases and J by 10 bases, with 5 bases between the two germline ends. The CDR3 loop is CASSLDREQFF. The CDR3 DNA is TGCGCCAGCAGCTTGGATCGCGAGCAGTTCTTC.

This chain links TRBV9 with TRBJ1-3; D remains unclear. The length of the CDR3 is 14 residues. Germline V gives CDR1 SGDLS, CDR2 YYNGEE. Trimming stripped 4 bases from V and 5 bases from J, with 13 bases between. CDR3 nucleotides: TGTGCCAGCAGCTCGACGGACCGCCGAAACACCATATATTTT. Protein sequence: CASSSTDRRNTIYF. Full variable domain (missing parts from reference TRBV9 and TRBJ1-3): DSGVTQTPKHLITATGQRVTLRCSPRSGDLSVYWYQQSLDQGLQFLIQYYNGEERAKGNILERFSAQQFPDLHSELNLSSLELGDSALYFCASSSTDRRNTIYFGEGSWLTVV.

The chain recombines TRBV18 with TRBJ2-1; D is undetermined. The CDR3 consists of 15 residues. Germline lookup yields CDR1 KGHSH and CDR2 LQKENI. Trimming pared 0 bases from V and 10 bases from J, leaving 16 bases between. The CDR3 loop is CASSPPSAPEREQFF. The CDR3 coding sequence is TGTGCCAGCTCACCACCGTCCGCGCCGGAGAGGGAGCAGTTCTTC.

The chain is built from TRBV10-2 and TRBJ2-2; D perhaps matches TRBD1 (5 bases). V shed 3 bases and J shed 5 bases, with 10 bases lying between them. The CDR3 loop spans 14 amino acids. CDR1 and CDR2 (germline): WSHSY, SAAADI. The CDR3 here is CASSDLRETGELFF. CDR3 sequence (DNA): TGCGCCAGCAGTGACCTCAGGGAAACCGGGGAGCTGTTTTTT.

CDR3 sequence reads: CASSANQQHGYTF. Here the CDR3 DNA reads TGTGCCAGCTCAGCAAATCAGCAGCATGGCTACACCTTC. The J gene is TRBJ1-2, the V gene TRBV18; D remains unclear. CDR1 and CDR2 from the germline V gene are KGHSH and LQKENI. This CDR3 spans 13 amino acids. The V gene lost 5 bases and the J gene lost 6 bases, with 13 bases spanning the gap.

The chain combines TRBV18 with TRBJ1-4; no reliable D call. This CDR3 region has 13 residues. In germline, CDR1 is KGHSH, CDR2 LQKENI. V lost 3 bases, J lost 8 bases, and 10 bases lay in between. The CDR3 loop is CASSPGGREKLFF. The CDR3 coding sequence is TGTGCCAGCTCACCGGGTGGTCGGGAAAAACTGTTTTTT. Complete variable domain (other parts from reference TRBV18 and TRBJ1-4): NAGVMQNPRHLVRRRGQEARLRCSPMKGHSHVYWYRQLPEEGLKFMVYLQKENIIDESGMPKERFSAEFPKEGPSILRIQQVVRGDSAAYFCASSPGGREKLFFGSGTQLSVL.

The rearrangement uses TRBV15 and TRBJ1-1; D unclear. The V end was cut by 1 base, the J end by 2 bases, with 8 bases between. CDR3 size: 14 residues. Germline CDR1 LNHNV, CDR2 YYDKDF (reference sequence). The CDR3 protein is CATSRGSDNTEAFF. The CDR3 nucleotides read TGTGCCACCAGCAGAGGTTCGGATAACACTGAAGCTTTCTTT.

The chain joins TRBV10-1 to TRBJ1-5; D not certain. Germline V gene data show CDR1 as WNHNN and CDR2 as SYGVQD (reference sequence). CDR3 length: 14 amino acids. Between the trimmed V and J ends, which lost 6 bases and 6 bases, there was a span of 15 bases. The CDR3 sequence: CASSSGNPAQPQHF. The CDR3 DNA is TGCGCCAGCAGCTCGGGAAATCCGGCTCAGCCCCAGCATTTT.

J is TRBJ2-5 and V is TRBV7-2; TRBD1 might be the D (6 bases). V gave up 4 bases and J gave up 9 bases, with 15 bases separating them. The CDR3 totals 13 residues. Germline CDR1 and CDR2: SGHTA and FQGNSA. The CDR3: CASSSGRQEAQYF. In nucleotides, the CDR3 is TGTGCCAGCAGCTCGGGGAGACAGGAGGCCCAGTACTTC.

J is TRBJ1-2 and V is TRBV4-1; D gene ambiguous. Germline CDR1 reads MGHRA; CDR2 reads YSYEKL. Trimming shortened V by 0 bases and J by 4 bases, and 15 bases separated the two germline ends. This CDR3 contains 16 residues. The CDR3 region is CASSQDPAAATYGYTF. For the CDR3, the DNA is TGCGCCAGCAGCCAAGATCCCGCGGCAGCGACCTATGGCTACACCTTC.

The V gene is TRBV19, the J gene TRBJ2-1; D perhaps matches TRBD1 (5 bases). Per the germline V gene, CDR1 is LNHDA and CDR2 is SQIVND (reference sequence). The CDR3 has 17 amino acids. The ends were cut back, 2 bases at V and 0 bases at J, with 14 bases in the middle. The CDR3 coding sequence is TGTGCCAGTAGTATACCAAGACAGTCCAGCTCCTACAATGAGCAGTTCTTC. This gives the protein CASSIPRQSSSYNEQFF.

The chain combines TRBV7-9 with TRBJ1-6; the D is unclear. The CDR3 is 13 amino acids. The V gene's germline CDR1 is SEHNR and CDR2 FQNEAQ (reference sequence). V gave up 1 base and J gave up 7 bases, with 5 bases separating them. CDR3 in DNA: TGTGCCAGCAGCTTAGAGGGAAATTCACCCCTCCACTTT. It yields the protein CASSLEGNSPLHF.

V and J are TRBV27 and TRBJ1-3, with TRBD1 matching 10 bases. CDR1 and CDR2 (germline): MNHEY, SMNVEV (reference sequence). The junction had 15 bases not matched to a gene; V was cut back by 3 bases and J by 1 base. There are 20 residues in the CDR3. CDR3 residues: CASSLLSPGQGQGSGNTIYF. DNA for the CDR3: TGTGCCAGCAGTTTGCTCTCACCGGGACAGGGGCAGGGGTCTGGAAACACCATATATTTT.

The genes are TRBV5-1 and TRBJ2-7; D might be TRBD2 (5 bases). V lost 2 bases and J 6 bases, leaving 9 bases between the germline ends. CDR1 SGHRS and CDR2 YFSETQ come from the germline V gene. The CDR3 extends over 12 amino acids. The CDR3 spells CASSLEGPEQYF. CDR3 in DNA: TGCGCCAGCAGCTTAGAGGGCCCCGAGCAGTACTTC.

The V gene is TRBV12-3 or TRBV12-4, the J gene TRBJ1-1, with D hard to call. V dropped 2 bases and J dropped 7 bases, with 8 bases sitting between them. This CDR3 spans 12 amino acids. As DNA, the CDR3 is TGTGCCAGCAGTTTACACACCTTTGAAGCTTTCTTT. It yields the protein CASSLHTFEAFF.

About this clone itself: Other DNA sequences in this specimen translate into the identical CDR3. This sequence joins TRBV19 and TRBJ1-1; 8 nucleotides match TRBD1. CDR1 LNHDA and CDR2 SQIVND come from the germline V gene (reference sequence). V gave up 3 bases and J gave up 3 bases; unmatched junction bases: 3. The CDR3 spans 14 residues. CDR3 region: CASSIGQGYTEAFF. The CDR3 DNA is TGTGCCAGTAGTATTGGACAGGGCTACACTGAAGCTTTCTTT.

The CDR3 is CASSKKPFDHSKGQPQHF. CDR3 bases: TGTGCCAGCAGCAAAAAGCCCTTTGACCATTCTAAGGGTCAGCCCCAGCATTTT. The V and J genes are TRBV21-1 and TRBJ1-5. TRBV21-1 is a pseudogene locus. The CDR3 covers 18 residues.

The rearrangement links TRBV7-8 to TRBJ2-7, with no clear D. Germline V gives CDR1 SGHVS, CDR2 FQNEAQ. This CDR3 contains 14 residues. Trimming removed 7 bases at V and 5 bases at J, with 18 bases between. The CDR3 protein is CASIPGQVRNEQYF. Written as DNA, the CDR3 is TGTGCCAGCATCCCGGGCCAAGTGCGGAACGAGCAGTACTTC.

The chain uses TRBV6-1 and TRBJ2-3; D gene uncertain. This CDR3 comprises 15 residues. From germline, CDR1 is MNHNS and CDR2 SASEGT. V shed 0 bases and J shed 1 base, with 8 bases lying between them. Here the CDR3 reads CASSEAGSGTDTQYF. DNA of the CDR3: TGTGCCAGCAGTGAAGCAGGGTCAGGCACAGATACGCAGTATTTT.

V usage is TRBV10-3 and J usage is TRBJ2-1; TRBD1 agrees at 8 bases. The junction had 6 bases not matched to a gene; V was cut back by 6 bases and J by 5 bases. The CDR3 loop spans 14 amino acids. CDR1 and CDR2 (germline): ENHRY, SYGVKD. CDR3 loop: CAIRDRVGNNEQFF. The CDR3 DNA follows: TGTGCCATCAGGGACAGGGTAGGGAACAATGAGCAGTTCTTC.

The chain couples TRBV2 to TRBJ1-5; D call uncertain. The CDR3 covers 14 residues. Trimming took off 4 bases at V and 7 bases at J, with 14 bases between the two ends. Germline loops: CDR1 SNHLY, CDR2 FYNNEI. The CDR3: CASSGFGEGQPQHF. CDR3 nucleotides: TGTGCCAGCAGTGGTTTCGGGGAAGGACAGCCCCAGCATTTT.

This clone was seen just once. V and J are TRBV9 and TRBJ1-3; tentative D call: TRBD1 (5 bases). CDR1 and CDR2 from the germline V gene are SGDLS and YYNGEE. CDR3 length: 17 amino acids. Trimming pared 2 bases from V and 0 bases from J, leaving 15 bases between. The CDR3 loop is CASSVLRDAGSGNTIYF. For the CDR3, the DNA is TGTGCCAGCAGCGTGTTAAGGGACGCCGGCTCTGGAAACACCATATATTTT.

This clone came up once. The V gene is TRBV15, the J gene TRBJ2-1, with D perhaps TRBD2 (6 bases). Trimming took 5 bases from V and 8 from J, leaving 25 bases between them. The germline V gene encodes CDR1 LNHNV and CDR2 YYDKDF (reference sequence). The CDR3 consists of 17 residues. DNA for the CDR3: TGTGCCACCAGCGGCGACCGGGACTTGAGGGCTCTCCATGAGCAGTTCTTC. It translates to CATSGDRDLRALHEQFF.

V is TRBV6-5 and J is TRBJ1-2; D remains unclear. The CDR3 spans 11 residues. Trimming removed 7 bases from V and 7 bases from J, with 10 bases in between. Germline loops: CDR1 MNHEY, CDR2 SVGAGI. Here the CDR3 DNA reads TGTGCCAGCACCTCCCTGCGTGGCTACACCTTC. This encodes CASTSLRGYTF.

The CDR3, as DNA: TGTGCCAGCAGTCACTCCCCTGGGACGAGCGAGCAACGCGATGAGCAGTTCTTC. It translates to CASSHSPGTSEQRDEQFF. The chain employs TRBV25-1 and TRBJ2-1; possibly TRBD1 or TRBD2 for D (5 bases each). This CDR3 spans 18 amino acids. Germline V lookup: CDR1 MGHDK, CDR2 SYGVNS. Between the trimmed V and J ends, which lost 5 bases and 8 bases, there was a span of 28 bases.

V and J are TRBV10-2 and TRBJ1-5; possible D gene TRBD1, 5 bases. Trimming took 4 bases from V and 5 from J, leaving 18 bases between them. This CDR3 contains 16 residues. Germline assignment: CDR1 WSHSY and CDR2 SAAADI. The CDR3 here is CASSGGVGVRDQPQHF. Written as DNA, the CDR3 is TGCGCCAGCAGTGGGGGGGTAGGGGTTAGGGATCAGCCCCAGCATTTT.

This chain uses TRBV4-1 with TRBJ1-3; D may be TRBD1 (5 bases). Germline V gene sequence: CDR1 MGHRA, CDR2 YSYEKL. Trimming removed 0 bases at V and 2 bases at J, with 8 bases between. CDR3 length equals 15 residues. The CDR3 sequence: CASSQEGRPGNTIYF. CDR3 nucleotides: TGCGCCAGCAGCCAAGAGGGGCGGCCTGGAAACACCATATATTTT.

V and J are TRBV5-1 and TRBJ2-2; 7 bases fit TRBD1. V shed 5 bases and J 4 bases; nucleotides not matched to a gene: 8. CDR1 SGHRS and CDR2 YFSETQ come from the germline V gene. The CDR3 runs 15 residues. This chain's CDR3 is CASSRPTGTTGELFF. In nucleotides, the CDR3 is TGCGCCAGCAGTCGCCCGACAGGGACCACCGGGGAGCTGTTTTTT.

This clone came up once. This chain uses TRBV5-5 with TRBJ2-2; D might be TRBD1 (6 bases). V was clipped by 4 bases and J by 6 bases, with 16 bases between them. The CDR3 is 15 amino acids. The germline CDR1 and CDR2 sequences are SGHKS and YYEKEE (reference sequence). The CDR3 bases are TGTGCCAGCAGCGAAGGCAACACAGGGCCCGGGGAGCTGTTTTTT. The encoded protein is CASSEGNTGPGELFF.

V and J are TRBV19 and TRBJ2-7; D may be TRBD1 or TRBD2 (5 bases each). The CDR3 runs to 16 residues. The germline CDR1 and CDR2 sequences are LNHDA and SQIVND (reference sequence). V gave up 1 base and J gave up 6 bases, with 19 bases separating them. As DNA, the CDR3 is TGTGCCAGTAGTATAGGGGCAGGGCGAGGGTGGATCGAGCAGTACTTC. The encoded protein is CASSIGAGRGWIEQYF.

The CDR3 here is CASSSRDGPLKLFF. CDR3 in DNA: TGTGCCAGCAGCAGCCGGGACGGTCCTCTTAAACTGTTTTTT. This sequence joins TRBV7-6 and TRBJ1-4; maybe TRBD1 (5 bases). This CDR3 contains 14 residues. V gave up 5 bases and J gave up 11 bases, with 18 bases separating them. CDR1 SGHVS and CDR2 FNYEAQ come from the germline V gene.